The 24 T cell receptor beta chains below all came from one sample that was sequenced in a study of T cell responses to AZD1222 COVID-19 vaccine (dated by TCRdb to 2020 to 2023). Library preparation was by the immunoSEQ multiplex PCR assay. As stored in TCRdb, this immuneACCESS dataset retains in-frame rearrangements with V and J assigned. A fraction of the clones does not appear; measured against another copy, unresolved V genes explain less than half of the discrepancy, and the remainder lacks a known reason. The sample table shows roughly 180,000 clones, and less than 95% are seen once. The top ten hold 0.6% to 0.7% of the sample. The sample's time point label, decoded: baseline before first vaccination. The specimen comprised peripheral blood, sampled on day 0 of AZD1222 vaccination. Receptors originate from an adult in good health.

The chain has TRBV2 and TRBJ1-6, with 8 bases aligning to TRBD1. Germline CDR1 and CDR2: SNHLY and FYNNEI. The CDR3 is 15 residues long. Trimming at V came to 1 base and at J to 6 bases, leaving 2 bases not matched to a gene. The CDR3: CASSEEGQGNSPLHF. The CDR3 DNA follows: TGTGCCAGCAGTGAAGAAGGACAGGGTAATTCACCCCTCCACTTT.

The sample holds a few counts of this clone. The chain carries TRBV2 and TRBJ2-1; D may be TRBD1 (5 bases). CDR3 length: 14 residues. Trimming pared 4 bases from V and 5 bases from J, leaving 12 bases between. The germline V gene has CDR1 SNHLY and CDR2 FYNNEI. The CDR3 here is CASSGGDRNNEQFF. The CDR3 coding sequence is TGTGCCAGCAGTGGAGGCGACAGAAACAATGAGCAGTTCTTC.

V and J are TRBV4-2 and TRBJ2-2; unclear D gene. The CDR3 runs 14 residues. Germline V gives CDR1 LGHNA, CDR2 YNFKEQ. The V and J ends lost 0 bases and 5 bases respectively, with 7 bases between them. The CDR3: CASSQDRRTGELFF. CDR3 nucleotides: TGTGCCAGCAGCCAAGATCGGAGAACCGGGGAGCTGTTTTTT.

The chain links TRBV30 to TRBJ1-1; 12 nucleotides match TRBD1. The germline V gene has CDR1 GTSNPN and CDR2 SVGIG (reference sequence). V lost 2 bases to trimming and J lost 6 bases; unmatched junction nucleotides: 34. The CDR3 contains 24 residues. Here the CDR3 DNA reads TGTGCCTGGAGTACCGCCGGACCTTATACCGGGACAGGGGGCGTATTGGCTTATGAATCTGAAGCTTTCTTT. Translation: CAWSTAGPYTGTGGVLAYESEAFF.

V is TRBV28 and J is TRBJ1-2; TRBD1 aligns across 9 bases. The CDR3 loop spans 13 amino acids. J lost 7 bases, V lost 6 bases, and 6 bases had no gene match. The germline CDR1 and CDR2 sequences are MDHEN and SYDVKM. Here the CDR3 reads CASRGTGTFGYTF. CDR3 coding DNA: TGTGCCAGCAGGGGGACAGGGACGTTTGGCTACACCTTC.

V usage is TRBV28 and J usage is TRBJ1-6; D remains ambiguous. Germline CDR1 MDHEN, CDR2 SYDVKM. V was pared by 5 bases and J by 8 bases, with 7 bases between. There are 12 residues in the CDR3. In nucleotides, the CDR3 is TGTGCCAGCAGTGCGATGGATTCACCCCTCCACTTT. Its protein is CASSAMDSPLHF.

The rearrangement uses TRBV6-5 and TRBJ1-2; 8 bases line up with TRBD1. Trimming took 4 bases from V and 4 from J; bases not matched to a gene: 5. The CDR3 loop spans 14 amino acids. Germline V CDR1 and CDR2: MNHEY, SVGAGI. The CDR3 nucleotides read TGTGCCAGCAGTTCCCCGACAGGGGTCTATGGCTACACCTTC. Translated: CASSSPTGVYGYTF.

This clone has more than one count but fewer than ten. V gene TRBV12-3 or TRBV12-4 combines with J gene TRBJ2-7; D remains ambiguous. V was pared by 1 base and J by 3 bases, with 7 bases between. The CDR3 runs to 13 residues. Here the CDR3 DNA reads TGTGCCAGCAGTTTAGGTCCCTACTACGAGCAGTACTTC. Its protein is CASSLGPYYEQYF.

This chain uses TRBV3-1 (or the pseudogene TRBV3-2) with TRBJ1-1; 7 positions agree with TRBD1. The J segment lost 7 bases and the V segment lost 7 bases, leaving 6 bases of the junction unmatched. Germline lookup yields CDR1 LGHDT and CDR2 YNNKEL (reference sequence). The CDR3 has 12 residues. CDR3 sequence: CASNRQGDEAFF. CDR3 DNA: TGTGCCAGCAACCGGCAGGGGGATGAAGCTTTCTTT.

The CDR3 region is CASSLGRRGLAGSEQYF. As DNA, the CDR3 is TGCGCCAGCAGCTTGGGCCGCCGGGGACTAGCGGGATCCGAGCAGTACTTC. The chain has TRBV5-1 and TRBJ2-7, with 13 bases lining up with TRBD2. The trim removed 0 bases at V and 6 bases at J, leaving 9 bases unmatched. The CDR3 contains 17 residues. Germline V gives CDR1 SGHRS, CDR2 YFSETQ.

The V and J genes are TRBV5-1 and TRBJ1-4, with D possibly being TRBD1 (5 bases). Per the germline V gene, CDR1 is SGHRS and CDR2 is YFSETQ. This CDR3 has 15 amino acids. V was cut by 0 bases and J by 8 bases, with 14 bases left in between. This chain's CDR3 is CASSLVWGAGEKLFF. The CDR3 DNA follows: TGCGCCAGCAGCTTGGTTTGGGGCGCGGGAGAAAAACTGTTTTTT.

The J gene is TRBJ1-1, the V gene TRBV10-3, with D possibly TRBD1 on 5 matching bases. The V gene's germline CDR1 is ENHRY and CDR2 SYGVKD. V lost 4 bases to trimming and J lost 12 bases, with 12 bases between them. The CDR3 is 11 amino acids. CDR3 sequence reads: CAISGPGVSFF. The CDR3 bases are TGTGCCATCAGTGGCCCGGGGGTATCTTTCTTT.

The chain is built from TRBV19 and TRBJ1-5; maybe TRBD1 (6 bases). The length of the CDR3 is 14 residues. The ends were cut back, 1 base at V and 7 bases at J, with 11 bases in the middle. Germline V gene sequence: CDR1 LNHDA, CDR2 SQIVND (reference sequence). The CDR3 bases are TGTGCCAGTAGTATAGTTCAGGGGAACCAGCCCCAGCATTTT. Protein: CASSIVQGNQPQHF.

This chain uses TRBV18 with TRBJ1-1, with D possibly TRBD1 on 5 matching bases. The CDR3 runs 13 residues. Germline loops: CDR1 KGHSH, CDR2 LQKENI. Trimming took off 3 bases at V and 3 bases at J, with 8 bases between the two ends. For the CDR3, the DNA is TGTGCCAGCTCACCGAAAGGGGACACTGAAGCTTTCTTT. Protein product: CASSPKGDTEAFF. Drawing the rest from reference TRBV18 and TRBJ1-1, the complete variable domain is NAGVMQNPRHLVRRRGQEARLRCSPMKGHSHVYWYRQLPEEGLKFMVYLQKENIIDESGMPKERFSAEFPKEGPSILRIQQVVRGDSAAYFCASSPKGDTEAFFGQGTRLTVV.

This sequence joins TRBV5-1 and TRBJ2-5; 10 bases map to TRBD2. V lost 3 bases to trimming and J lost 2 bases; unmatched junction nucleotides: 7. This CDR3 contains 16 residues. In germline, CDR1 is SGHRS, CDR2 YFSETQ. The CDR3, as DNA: TGCGCCAGCAGCTCCCTCGGACTAGCGGATCAAGAGACCCAGTACTTC. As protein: CASSSLGLADQETQYF.

The CDR3 sequence: CASSILGPGELFF. The CDR3 DNA is TGTGCCAGTAGTATTTTGGGCCCCGGGGAGCTGTTTTTT. The chain carries TRBV19 and TRBJ2-2; no definite D call. V was clipped by 3 bases and J by 6 bases, with 8 bases between them. The CDR3 extends over 13 amino acids. Per germline, CDR1 LNHDA and CDR2 SQIVND (reference sequence).

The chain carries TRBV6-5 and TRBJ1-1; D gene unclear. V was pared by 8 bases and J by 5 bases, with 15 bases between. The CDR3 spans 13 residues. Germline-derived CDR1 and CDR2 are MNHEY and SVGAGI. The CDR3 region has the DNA TGTGCCAGCTCCGAGGTTTGGAAAACTGAAGCTTTCTTT. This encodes CASSEVWKTEAFF.

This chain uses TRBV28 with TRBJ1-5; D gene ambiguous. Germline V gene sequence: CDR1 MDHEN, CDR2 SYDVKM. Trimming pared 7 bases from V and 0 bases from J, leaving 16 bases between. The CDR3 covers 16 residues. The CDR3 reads CASKPNGRGSNQPQHF. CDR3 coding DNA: TGTGCCAGCAAGCCAAACGGACGGGGTAGCAATCAGCCCCAGCATTTT. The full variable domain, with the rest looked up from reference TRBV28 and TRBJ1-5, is DVKVTQSSRYLVKRTGEKVFLECVQDMDHENMFWYRQDPGLGLRLIYFSYDVKMKEKGDIPEGYSVSREKKERFSLILESASTNQTSMYLCASKPNGRGSNQPQHFGDGTRLSIL.

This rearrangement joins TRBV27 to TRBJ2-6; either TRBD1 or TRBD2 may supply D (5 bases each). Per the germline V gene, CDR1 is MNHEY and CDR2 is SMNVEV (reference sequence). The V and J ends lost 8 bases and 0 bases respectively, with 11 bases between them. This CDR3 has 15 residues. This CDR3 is CASSLGVSGANVLTF. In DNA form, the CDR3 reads TGTGCCAGCTCATTGGGGGTCTCTGGGGCCAACGTCCTGACTTTC.

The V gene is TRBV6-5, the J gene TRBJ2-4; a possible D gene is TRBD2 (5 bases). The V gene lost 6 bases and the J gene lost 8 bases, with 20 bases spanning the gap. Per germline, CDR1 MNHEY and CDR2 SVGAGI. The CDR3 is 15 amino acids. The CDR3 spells CASSKLDAPRDIQYF. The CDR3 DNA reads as TGTGCCAGCAGCAAGCTGGACGCCCCGAGGGACATTCAGTACTTC.

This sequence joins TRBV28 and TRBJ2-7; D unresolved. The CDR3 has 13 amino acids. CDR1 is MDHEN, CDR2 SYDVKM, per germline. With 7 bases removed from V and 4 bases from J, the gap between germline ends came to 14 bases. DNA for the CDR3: TGTGCCAGCACCCGCCCGGGCGCGTACGAGCAGTACTTC. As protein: CASTRPGAYEQYF.

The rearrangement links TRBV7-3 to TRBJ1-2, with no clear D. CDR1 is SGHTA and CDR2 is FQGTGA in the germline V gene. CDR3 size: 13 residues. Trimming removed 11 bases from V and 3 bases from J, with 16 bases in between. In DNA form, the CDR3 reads TGTGCCCCCGATGGCGGCAGGCACTATGGCTACACCTTC. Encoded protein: CAPDGGRHYGYTF.

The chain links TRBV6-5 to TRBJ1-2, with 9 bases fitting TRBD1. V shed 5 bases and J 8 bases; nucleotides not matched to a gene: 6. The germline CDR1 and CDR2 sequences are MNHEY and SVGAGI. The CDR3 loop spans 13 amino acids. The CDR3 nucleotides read TGTGCCAGCAGTCTTCGGGACAGGGTCGGCTACACCTTC. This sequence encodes CASSLRDRVGYTF.

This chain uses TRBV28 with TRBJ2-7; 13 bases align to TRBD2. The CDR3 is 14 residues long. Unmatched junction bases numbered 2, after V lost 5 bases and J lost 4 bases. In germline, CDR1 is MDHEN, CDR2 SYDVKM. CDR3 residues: CASSGTSGTYEQYF. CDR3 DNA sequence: TGTGCCAGCAGTGGGACTAGCGGGACTTACGAGCAGTACTTC.